The TCR beta chain described here comes from a study of T cell clusters in autoimmune cytopenias. Overall study context: TRB sequencing had a median around 51,000 reads and 2,500 or so distinct clonotypes per sample. General study points: TRB repertoire shifts in secondary cytopenia and chronic lymphocytic leukemia mostly reflected lymphoma, not autoimmunity. Healthy donors had about 2.8-fold more exclusive TRB clusters than active autoimmune hepatitis patients.

As to this clonotype: Its matching antigen is unknown.

Per germline, CDR1 SNHLY and CDR2 FYNNEI. This CDR3 comprises 13 residues. One tube held mixed TRB-A and TRB-B primer pools for touch-down PCR. Each CDR3 protein gets one entry in TCRdb, which reprocessed the multiplex PCR reads and gives no DNA. The sample has approximately 9,400 distinct CDR3 sequences. Some 40,000 genome equivalents of blood DNA were amplified for TRB. This TCR derives from a human donor with an autoimmune cytopenia or autoimmune hepatitis (not recorded which). The V gene is TRBV2, the J gene TRBJ2-1; TCRdb designates TRBD1, a call that cannot be tested without DNA. The sample consisted of peripheral blood. This chain's CDR3 is CASTRQAYNEQFF. Complete variable domain (other parts from reference TRBV2 and TRBJ2-1): EPEVTQTPSHQVTQMGQEVILRCVPISNHLYFYWYRQILGQKVEFLVSFYNNEISEKSEIFDDQFSVERPDGSNFTLKIRSTKLEDSAMYFCASTRQAYNEQFFGPGTRLTVL.